This is a list of T cell receptor beta chains from one sample in a study of cytomegalovirus exposure and HLA in healthy donors. The data were produced by immunoSEQ multiplex PCR, yet TCRdb's version contains in-frame clones alone and is incomplete. The sample has 100,000 to 150,000 clones; roughly 89% are singletons. Sequenced input: PBMCs. The receptors here all came from a woman aged 18 to 35 in good health and CMV-seronegative. Each CDR3 is given with its conserved first and last residue. A D gene is named only where the DNA matches it firmly.

d_call	j_call	v_call	cdr3_aa	cdr3_nt
.	TRBJ1-6	TRBV18	CASQLDRNNSPLHF	TGTGCCAGCCAGCTGGACAGAAATAATTCACCCCTCCACTTT
TRBD1	TRBJ1-4	TRBV4-2	CASSQAGQGDEKLFF	TGTGCCAGCAGCCAAGCGGGACAGGGGGATGAAAAACTGTTTTTT
.	TRBJ1-1	TRBV5-1	CASSLADSRNTEAFF	TGCGCCAGCAGCTTGGCCGACAGTCGGAACACTGAAGCTTTCTTT
TRBD1	TRBJ1-3	TRBV6-1	CASRPQGNTIYF	TGTGCCAGCAGACCACAGGGGAACACCATATATTTT
TRBD1	TRBJ2-2	TRBV11-2	CASSRQGTGELFF	TGTGCCAGCAGCCGACAGGGCACCGGGGAGCTGTTTTTT
TRBD2	TRBJ2-1	TRBV10-2	CASRAGGGEQFF	TGCGCCAGCCGGGCCGGGGGGGGTGAGCAGTTCTTC
TRBD2	TRBJ2-4	TRBV5-6	CASSFRGGGNIQYF	TGTGCCAGCAGCTTTCGGGGGGGCGGAAACATTCAGTACTTC
TRBD1	TRBJ2-1	TRBV19	CASSSETGDEQFF	TGTGCCAGTAGTTCCGAGACAGGGGATGAGCAGTTCTTC
TRBD1	TRBJ2-2	TRBV19	CASSPGQDPNTGELFF	TGTGCCAGTAGTCCCGGACAGGACCCGAACACCGGGGAGCTGTTTTTT
.	TRBJ2-2	TRBV19	CASSIPGGITGELFF	TGTGCCAGTAGTATTCCGGGGGGCATTACCGGGGAGCTGTTTTTT